Given below is one T cell receptor (beta chain) in context. This entry is derived from a study of blood T cell repertoires in COVID-19. Assay used: immunoSEQ multiplex PCR; TCRdb lists only in-frame clones, some missing. The data hold around 150,000 clones, with more than 75% observed a single time. This TCR was sampled from a woman between 45 and 65 years old with acute or convalescent COVID-19. Sequencing was performed on peripheral blood.

CDR3 region: CSASWQYVEFF. The CDR3, as DNA: TGCAGTGCTAGTTGGCAGTACGTGGAGTTCTTC. The chain employs TRBV20-1 and TRBJ2-1; no clear D. The ends were cut back, 3 bases at V and 14 bases at J, with 14 bases in the middle. The CDR3 runs to 11 residues. Germline CDR1 DFQATT, CDR2 SNEGSKA (reference sequence).